The 19 T cell receptor beta chains below all came from one sample that was sequenced in a study of blood T cell repertoires in COVID-19. Sequencing was performed with immunoSEQ multiplex PCR; in TCRdb, only in-frame clones are kept and a portion is missing. The table records 300,000 to 350,000 clones, around 90% of them present only once. Sequences were obtained from peripheral blood. The receptors stem from a young man with active or convalescent COVID-19.

Here the CDR3 reads CASSFRGGMSGANVLTF. The CDR3 nucleotides read TGTGCCAGCAGCTTTAGGGGGGGCATGTCTGGGGCCAACGTCCTGACTTTC. V gene TRBV13 combines with J gene TRBJ2-6; TRBD2 might be the D (7 bases). CDR1 is PRHDT and CDR2 is FYEKMQ in the germline V gene (reference sequence). Trimming took off 3 bases at V and 1 base at J, with 13 bases between the two ends. The CDR3 loop spans 17 amino acids.

This chain links TRBV19 with TRBJ1-1, with 7 positions matching TRBD1. There are 14 residues in the CDR3. CDR1 is LNHDA and CDR2 is SQIVND in the germline V gene (reference sequence). The V gene end was trimmed by 8 bases and the J gene end by 5 bases; junction bases not matched to a gene: 11. CDR3 coding DNA: TGTGCCAGTCTCTACAGCGACAGGGCTACTGAAGCTTTCTTT. Its protein is CASLYSDRATEAFF.

The chain joins TRBV15 to TRBJ2-7, with TRBD1 matching 7 bases. V trimming: 4 bases; J trimming: 3 bases; junction bases outside the gene matches: 9. Germline lookup yields CDR1 LNHNV and CDR2 YYDKDF (reference sequence). CDR3 length: 15 residues. CDR3 sequence (DNA): TGTGCCACCAGCACATTGGACAGGTACGGCTACGAGCAGTACTTC. Translation: CATSTLDRYGYEQYF.

The rearrangement joins TRBV28 to TRBJ1-5; possibly TRBD1 for D (6 bases). Germline V gives CDR1 MDHEN, CDR2 SYDVKM. V dropped 7 bases and J dropped 7 bases, with 20 bases sitting between them. The CDR3 spans 15 residues. The CDR3 loop reads CASINLTGRRQPQHF. The CDR3 region has the DNA TGTGCCAGCATCAATCTGACAGGCCGTCGACAGCCCCAGCATTTT. Supplemented by reference TRBV28 and TRBJ1-5, the full variable domain reads DVKVTQSSRYLVKRTGEKVFLECVQDMDHENMFWYRQDPGLGLRLIYFSYDVKMKEKGDIPEGYSVSREKKERFSLILESASTNQTSMYLCASINLTGRRQPQHFGDGTRLSIL.

The chain links TRBV12-3 or TRBV12-4 to TRBJ1-2; D not resolved. The CDR3 runs to 12 residues. V was trimmed by 6 bases and J by 6 bases, leaving 11 bases between them. The chain's CDR3 is CASSPVIDGYTF. CDR3 coding DNA: TGTGCCAGCAGCCCGGTAATTGATGGCTACACCTTC.

In its sample, this clone was seen once. This sequence joins TRBV6-1 and TRBJ1-2; D is unresolved. V gave up 2 bases and J gave up 6 bases, with 10 bases separating them. CDR3 size: 13 residues. Germline V CDR1 and CDR2: MNHNS, SASEGT. CDR3 DNA: TGTGCCAGCAGTGAACCCCCCAGGAATGGCTACACCTTC. Its protein product is CASSEPPRNGYTF.

The CDR3 DNA is TGTGCCAGCAGCGATCGGAGCTCCTACAATGAGCAGTTCTTC. This encodes CASSDRSSYNEQFF. This sequence joins TRBV7-3 and TRBJ2-1; D gene ambiguous. Per the germline V gene, CDR1 is SGHTA and CDR2 is FQGTGA. The CDR3 length is 14 residues. The V end lost 5 bases, the J end lost 0 bases, and 8 bases lay between the germline ends.

The V gene is TRBV9, the J gene TRBJ1-1, with D possibly being TRBD1 (6 bases). The germline gives CDR1 SGDLS, CDR2 YYNGEE. Trimming left V 3 bases short and J 8 bases short, with 17 bases between. This CDR3 has 14 amino acids. The CDR3 nucleotides are TGTGCCAGCAGCGCCCCAAGGGGGTCAGGGGAAGCTTTCTTT. It specifies CASSAPRGSGEAFF.

J is TRBJ1-2 and V is TRBV6-6; perhaps TRBD1 as D (6 bases). This CDR3 spans 13 amino acids. The germline V and J ends were trimmed by 5 bases and 3 bases, with 10 bases remaining between them. Germline CDR1 is MNHNY and CDR2 is SVGAGI (reference sequence). The CDR3 nucleotides are TGTGCCAGCAGTCCATCAGGGGACTATGGCTACACCTTC. Encoded protein: CASSPSGDYGYTF.

The chain employs TRBV4-1 and TRBJ2-3; no firm D call. V lost 1 base and J lost 3, with 8 bases in between. The CDR3 extends over 14 amino acids. CDR1 and CDR2 from the germline V gene are MGHRA and YSYEKL. The DNA for the CDR3 is TGCGCCAGCAGCCAAGGGCTAGTAACAGATACGCAGTATTTT. The encoded protein is CASSQGLVTDTQYF.

The chain links TRBV27 to TRBJ2-7; TRBD1 aligns across 8 bases. The V segment lost 2 bases and the J segment 2 bases; nucleotides outside the gene matches: 5. The CDR3 extends over 15 amino acids. From germline, CDR1 is MNHEY and CDR2 SMNVEV (reference sequence). DNA of the CDR3: TGTGCCAGCAGTTTAGGACAGGGTCGGCCCTACGAGCAGTACTTC. The encoded protein is CASSLGQGRPYEQYF.

The chain carries TRBV5-6 and TRBJ1-1, with 8 bases lining up with TRBD1. CDR1 and CDR2 (germline): SGHDT, YYEEEE. J gave up 1 base and V 3 bases, and 8 bases lay outside the gene matches. The CDR3 covers 16 residues. The CDR3 loop is CASSSRQGKWNTEAFF. CDR3 nucleotide sequence: TGTGCCAGCAGCTCCCGACAGGGGAAATGGAACACTGAAGCTTTCTTT.

The table lists this clone with a few counts. The gene calls are TRBV9 and TRBJ2-1, with TRBD1 as a possible D gene (6 bases). Germline loops: CDR1 SGDLS, CDR2 YYNGEE. The CDR3 consists of 16 residues. V was clipped by 3 bases and J by 0 bases, with 13 bases between them. Here the CDR3 DNA reads TGTGCCAGCAGCGCAGGTACAGGGCGCTCCTACAATGAGCAGTTCTTC. Residues: CASSAGTGRSYNEQFF.

The rearrangement uses TRBV6-5 and TRBJ1-1; D is unresolved. The V end lost 0 bases, the J end lost 5 bases, and 10 bases lay between the germline ends. Germline-derived CDR1 and CDR2 are MNHEY and SVGAGI. The CDR3 loop spans 14 amino acids. The CDR3 bases are TGTGCCAGCAGTTACTCGACCGGGGTGACTGAAGCTTTCTTT. Amino acid sequence: CASSYSTGVTEAFF.

The V gene is TRBV6-5, the J gene TRBJ1-1; 8 positions agree with TRBD1. CDR1 is MNHEY and CDR2 is SVGAGI in the germline V gene. The CDR3 spans 16 residues. Losses at the gene ends were 0 bases for V and 4 bases for J; bases not matched to a gene: 7. CDR3 bases: TGTGCCAGCAGTTACTCGCAAAGGACAGGGAGCACTGAAGCTTTCTTT. Translated: CASSYSQRTGSTEAFF.

The chain uses TRBV2 and TRBJ1-6; 9 bases match TRBD1. Trimming removed 6 bases from V and 11 bases from J; junction bases left unmatched: 5. In germline, CDR1 is SNHLY, CDR2 FYNNEI. The CDR3 is made up of 13 amino acids. CDR3 amino acids: CASRGGQGAPLHF. CDR3 DNA sequence: TGTGCCAGCAGGGGGGGACAGGGAGCACCCCTCCACTTT. The full variable domain, its missing parts supplied by reference TRBV2 and TRBJ1-6, is EPEVTQTPSHQVTQMGQEVILRCVPISNHLYFYWYRQILGQKVEFLVSFYNNEISEKSEIFDDQFSVERPDGSNFTLKIRSTKLEDSAMYFCASRGGQGAPLHFGNGTRLTVT.

This rearrangement joins TRBV27 to TRBJ1-2; a possible D gene is TRBD1 (6 bases). With 5 bases removed from V and 7 bases from J, the gap between germline ends came to 17 bases. Looked up from germline, CDR1 is MNHEY and CDR2 is SMNVEV (reference sequence). The CDR3 contains 14 residues. The CDR3 nucleotides read TGTGCCAGCAGTCCTATCGACAGGTCGTCTGGCTACACCTTC. Amino acid sequence: CASSPIDRSSGYTF.

The chain has TRBV7-8 and TRBJ1-2; D gene uncertain. The V end was cut by 5 bases, the J end by 1 base, with 23 bases between. The CDR3 sequence is 18 residues long. Germline assignment: CDR1 SGHVS and CDR2 FQNEAQ. CDR3 nucleotide sequence: TGTGCCAGCAGCCCAGAATTCCAGACCAGGTTCCTTAACTATGGCTACACCTTC. Protein product: CASSPEFQTRFLNYGYTF. Full variable domain (remainder filled in from reference TRBV7-8 and TRBJ1-2): GAGVSQSPRYKVAKRGQDVALRCDPISGHVSLFWYQQALGQGPEFLTYFQNEAQLDKSGLPSDRFFAERPEGSVSTLKIQRTQQEDSAVYLCASSPEFQTRFLNYGYTFGSGTRLTVV.

V gene TRBV7-2 combines with J gene TRBJ1-3; possibly TRBD1 for D (5 bases). The CDR3 runs to 17 residues. In germline, CDR1 is SGHTA, CDR2 FQGNSA. Trimming took off 4 bases at V and 5 bases at J, with 21 bases between the two ends. The CDR3 is CASSSSGTAGGRNTIYF. The CDR3 nucleotides read TGTGCCAGCAGCTCCTCAGGGACCGCGGGGGGTCGAAACACCATATATTTT.